This T cell receptor beta chain was recovered during a study of blood T cell repertoires in COVID-19. Germline V lookup: CDR1 SGHAT, CDR2 FQNNGV. V was pared by 5 bases and J by 2 bases, with 6 bases between. The CDR3 runs 13 residues. This table comes from immunoSEQ multiplex PCR, and its TCRdb copy is limited to in-frame clones, with some not included. Of 350,000 to 500,000 clones in the sample, nearly 90% were seen once. As to this clone: Since a much larger clone is just one base distant, this may be a read error.

Material: PBMCs or T cells enriched from blood (not recorded which). This rearrangement joins TRBV11-2 to TRBJ2-2; D is undetermined. The clonotype originates from a woman aged 18 to 35 who had been exposed to COVID-19. The CDR3 coding sequence is TGTGCCAGCAGCGTACTAAACACCGGGGAGCTGTTTTTT. Encoded protein: CASSVLNTGELFF.